These 5 T cell receptor beta chains originate from one sample sequenced in a study of cytomegalovirus exposure and HLA in healthy donors. The PCR ran on 60 Vbeta and 13 Jbeta primers. The protocol was immunoSEQ multiplex PCR, while the TCRdb copy is restricted to in-frame clones and leaves out a portion. The data contain roughly 200,000 clones, 87% of them seen just once; the ten biggest clones take up around 1.4%. The source material was PBMCs. The receptor source for this set is a man in his thirties or forties in good health and CMV-seronegative.

This clone has a single count. The gene calls are TRBV7-8 and TRBJ1-6; 7 nucleotides agree with TRBD1. CDR1 is SGHVS, CDR2 FQNEAQ, per germline. The J segment lost 0 bases and the V segment lost 6 bases, leaving 5 bases of the junction unmatched. CDR3 length: 16 residues. The CDR3 nucleotides are TGTGCCAGCAGTACGACAGGGAGCTCCTATAATTCACCCCTCCACTTT. Protein product: CASSTTGSSYNSPLHF. The full variable domain, in which reference TRBV7-8 and TRBJ1-6 provide the parts outside the CDR3, is GAGVSQSPRYKVAKRGQDVALRCDPISGHVSLFWYQQALGQGPEFLTYFQNEAQLDKSGLPSDRFFAERPEGSVSTLKIQRTQQEDSAVYLCASSTTGSSYNSPLHFGNGTRLTVT.

V and J are TRBV11-2 and TRBJ2-7, with 7 bases fitting TRBD1. The CDR3 runs 12 residues. The V segment lost 5 bases and the J segment 7 bases; nucleotides outside the gene matches: 5. In germline, CDR1 is SGHAT, CDR2 FQNNGV. The CDR3 DNA is TGTGCCAGCAGCGGCGCAGGGGGAGAGCAGTACTTC. It encodes CASSGAGGEQYF.

The chain has TRBV7-8 and TRBJ2-7; D gene ambiguous. Germline CDR1 reads SGHVS; CDR2 reads FQNEAQ. This CDR3 contains 12 residues. V shed 5 bases and J shed 2 bases, with 7 bases lying between them. The DNA for the CDR3 is TGTGCCAGCAGCCAGCGAACCTACGAGCAGTACTTC. Protein sequence: CASSQRTYEQYF.

This chain links TRBV11-2 with TRBJ1-6; D not certain. In germline, CDR1 is SGHAT, CDR2 FQNNGV. V shed 6 bases and J shed 3 bases, with 9 bases lying between them. This CDR3 has 14 residues. CDR3 sequence reads: CASSSRYYNSPLHF. The CDR3 DNA sequence: TGTGCCAGCAGTTCGCGTTACTATAATTCACCCCTCCACTTT.

This chain connects TRBV27 to TRBJ1-2, with 7 bases fitting TRBD1. After removal of 2 bases from V and 8 bases from J, the junction contained 14 bases not matched to a gene. The CDR3 totals 16 residues. Germline V gene sequence: CDR1 MNHEY, CDR2 SMNVEV (reference sequence). The CDR3 sequence is CASSLDDRVGVGGYTF. The CDR3 DNA follows: TGTGCCAGCAGTTTAGATGACAGGGTGGGGGTTGGGGGCTACACCTTC.